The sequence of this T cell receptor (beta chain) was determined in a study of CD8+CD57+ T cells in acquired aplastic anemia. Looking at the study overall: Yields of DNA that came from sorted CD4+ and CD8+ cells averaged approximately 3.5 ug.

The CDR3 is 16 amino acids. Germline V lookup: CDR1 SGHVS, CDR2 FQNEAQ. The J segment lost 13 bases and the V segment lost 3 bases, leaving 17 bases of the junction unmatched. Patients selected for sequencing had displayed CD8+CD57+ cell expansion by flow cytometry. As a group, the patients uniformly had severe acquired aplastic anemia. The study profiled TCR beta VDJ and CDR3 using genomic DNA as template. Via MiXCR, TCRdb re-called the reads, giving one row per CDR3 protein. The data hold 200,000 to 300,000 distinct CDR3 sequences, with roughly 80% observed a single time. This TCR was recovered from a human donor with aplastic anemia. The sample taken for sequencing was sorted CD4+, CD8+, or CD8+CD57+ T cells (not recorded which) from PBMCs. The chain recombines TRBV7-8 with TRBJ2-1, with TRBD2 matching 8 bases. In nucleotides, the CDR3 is TGTGCCAGCAGCTTGGCGGGAGGAACCGATACGGATTATCAGTTCTTC. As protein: CASSLAGGTDTDYQFF.